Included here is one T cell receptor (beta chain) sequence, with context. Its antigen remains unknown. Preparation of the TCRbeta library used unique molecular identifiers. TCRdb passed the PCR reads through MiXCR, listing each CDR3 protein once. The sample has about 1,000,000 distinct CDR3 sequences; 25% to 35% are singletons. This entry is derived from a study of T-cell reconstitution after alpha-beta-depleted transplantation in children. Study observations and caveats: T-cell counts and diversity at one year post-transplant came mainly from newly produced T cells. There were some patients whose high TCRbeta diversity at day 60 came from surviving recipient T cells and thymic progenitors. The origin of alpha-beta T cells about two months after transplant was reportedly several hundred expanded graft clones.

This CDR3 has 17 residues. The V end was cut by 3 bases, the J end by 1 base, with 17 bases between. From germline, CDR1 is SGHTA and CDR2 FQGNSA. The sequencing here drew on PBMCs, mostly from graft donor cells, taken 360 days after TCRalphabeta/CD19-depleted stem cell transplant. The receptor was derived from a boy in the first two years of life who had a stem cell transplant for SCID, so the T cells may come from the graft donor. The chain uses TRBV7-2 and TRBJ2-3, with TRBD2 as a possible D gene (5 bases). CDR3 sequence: CASSFPGGGQGTDTQYF. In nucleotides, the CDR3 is TGTGCCAGCAGCTTTCCAGGTGGCGGGCAAGGCACAGATACGCAGTATTTT. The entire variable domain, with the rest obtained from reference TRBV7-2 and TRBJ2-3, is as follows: GAGVSQSPSNKVTEKGKDVELRCDPISGHTALYWYRQSLGQGLEFLIYFQGNSAPDKSGLPSDRFSAERTGGSVSTLTIQRTQQEDSAVYLCASSFPGGGQGTDTQYFGPGTRLTVL.